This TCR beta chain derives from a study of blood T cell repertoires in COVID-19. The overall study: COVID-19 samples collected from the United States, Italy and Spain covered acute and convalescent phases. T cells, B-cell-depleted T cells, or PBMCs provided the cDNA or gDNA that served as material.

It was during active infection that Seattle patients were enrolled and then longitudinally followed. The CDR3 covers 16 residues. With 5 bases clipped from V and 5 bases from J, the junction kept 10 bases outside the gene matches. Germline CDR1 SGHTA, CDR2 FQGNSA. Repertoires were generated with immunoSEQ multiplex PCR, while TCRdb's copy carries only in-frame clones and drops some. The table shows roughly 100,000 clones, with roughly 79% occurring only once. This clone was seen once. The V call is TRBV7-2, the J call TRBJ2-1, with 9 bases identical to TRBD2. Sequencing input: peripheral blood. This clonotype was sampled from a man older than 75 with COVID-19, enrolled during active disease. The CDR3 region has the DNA TGTGCCAGCAGCCAAGGGAGCGGGGGGTTCAACAATGAGCAGTTCTTC. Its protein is CASSQGSGGFNNEQFF.